Described below is a single T cell receptor beta chain sequence and its context. Which antigen it targets is not known. No base quality values were provided; no much bigger clone lies one nucleotide off. From V the trimming removes 4 bases and from J it removes 3 bases, while the gene matches leave 9 bases of the junction unaccounted for. The CDR3 contains 15 residues, cysteine and phenylalanine counted. The DNA shown is the 45-base CDR3, in frame from base 1. The germline V gene sets CDR1 to SGHDT and CDR2 to YYEEEE. This sample is drawn from a study of cytomegalovirus exposure and HLA in healthy donors listed by TCRdb under 2017. Broadly, across the study: According to an earlier analysis of 587 of the donors, about 179 million T cells yielded roughly 110 million unique TCR beta sequences and about 300 Gb of sequence data. Around 300 gigabases of sequencing data and approximately 93 million unique TCR sequences were included in an early release covering several hundred HLA-typed donors. Among the approximately 400 genotyped donors, around 81% belonged to the genetic ancestry cluster associated with self-reported Caucasian donors. The study was designed to test whether signatures of past pathogen exposure could be identified by cataloging public T cell receptors. The study profiled the T cell repertoires of fewer than 850 subjects by immunosequencing and related them to cytomegalovirus serostatus. Along with the approximately 650-subject first cohort, a separate validation cohort of around 120 different subjects was used. The study combined high-throughput TCR immunosequencing, statistical association of individual TCRs with disease status, and machine learning to predict cytomegalovirus infection status. A later analysis re-examined previously published TCR beta repertoires from just over 650 donors and added high-resolution HLA genotyping to investigate patterns of TCR occurrence. The later analysis used no new phenotypic data to find candidate immune exposures, relying instead on TCR beta sequences and their occurrence across donors. An earlier analysis of fewer than 700 of the donors applied high-throughput TCR beta sequencing to assess whether each TCR beta V gene segment acted as functional or pseudogenic. Alongside the repertoire data, information on donor age, sex, ethnicity and CMV serostatus was compiled. A later genetic analysis took genome-wide SNP genotypes for about 65% of the 666 donors and used that subset as a discovery cohort. Every discovery cohort repertoire had been produced on one sequencing platform. HLA typing included class I and class II loci at four-digit resolution. Typing coverage differed by locus: A, B, C, DRB1 and DQB1 were typed in roughly 620-630 donors, DQA1 in 522, DPA1 in some 600, and DPB1 in 472. A handful of DR-DQ haplotypes were handled as single units for association and clustering because linkage in the cohort was strong. On average, roughly 250,000 unique TCR beta nucleotide sequences were sequenced per donor among about 400 genotyped donors of the cohort, with roughly 18% of those sequences being non-productive.

The cohort comprised 666 healthy bone marrow donors. Cohort members were all nominally healthy when sampled, although unrecorded immune exposures were likely present. The donor tested CMV seropositive and was one of the 289 seropositive cohort members. A peripheral blood sample was provided by each donor, and peripheral blood mononuclear cells were used for TCR beta sequencing. Genomic DNA extraction from the blood cell samples was performed with the Qiagen DNeasy Blood Extraction Kit. The library was built by means of the immunoSEQ multiplex PCR assay. For the multiplex PCR, a mixture combining 60 forward primers for TCR Vbeta segments and 13 reverse primers for TCR Jbeta segments was used. The CDR3 region of rearranged TCR beta genes was amplified from genomic DNA with a multiplex PCR assay. The Illumina HiSeq System was used to sequence the amplified TCR beta libraries as 87-base-pair reads. As for the original processing: In a later analysis, around 80 million unique TCR beta chains were counted across the roughly 610 repertoires, and roughly 11 million of these chains were shared by at least two donors. Raw reads were error-corrected and collapsed into unique sequences with a nearest-neighbor algorithm that merged closely related sequences to remove PCR and sequencing errors. Alignment of CDR3 sequences to IMGT reference sequences was used to assign V, D and J gene segments. For a sequence to be retained, a match of at least six nucleotides to both a V gene segment and a J gene segment was required. Rearrangements were called productive when the CDR3 lacked stop codons and stayed in frame with V and J; all others were non-productive. CDR3 was defined according to IMGT convention as the region running from the second conserved V-encoded cysteine to the conserved J-encoded phenylalanine. In an earlier analysis of some 550 of the donors, sequences lacking an unambiguous match to a single V gene segment were excluded. An earlier analysis of approximately 590 of the donors classified V segments as functional when productive rearrangements were above 56.7% and as segregating when the standard deviation between donors was above 5%. A statistical classification framework was built for diagnosing cytomegalovirus status from the catalog of TCR beta chain sequences. V and J gene assignment, in a later analysis, came from comparing TCR nucleotide sequences with IMGT/GENE-DB human TR gene sequences. A later analysis assigned CDR3 sequences and most-parsimonious VDJ recombination scenarios with the TCRdist pipeline. In a later analysis, each TCR beta chain was defined by its CDR3 amino acid sequence together with its V-gene family, and reads without a unique V-gene family were excluded. A later analysis removed roughly 590 highly shared, low-generation-probability nucleotide sequences to deal with suspected cross-contamination and a sequencing artifact. In a later analysis, a clonal expansion index for each public chain was calculated from normalized within-repertoire ranks of inferred template counts. A later analysis computed generation probabilities with a VDJ recombination model fitted to out-of-frame rearrangements, and checked the results against IGoR. In a later analysis, hypergeometric tests were used to score TCR-TCR, TCR-HLA and TCR-CMV co-occurrence, with a repertoire-size bias correction applied to TCR pairs. To estimate false discovery rates, a later analysis permuted the HLA or CMV assignments 20 times. A later analysis grouped co-occurring TCRs with DBSCAN, adding TCRdist sequence similarity when clustering within HLA-allele-positive subsets. Repertoires with fewer than 30,000 or more than 120,000 public chains, plus five repertoires with anomalous nucleotide sharing, were excluded from co-occurrence clustering. What TCRdb holds here is the immuneACCESS table cut down to in-frame rearrangements. Part of the clones is not present; checked against another copy, under half of the missing clones reflect an unresolved V gene, and the others are unexplained. V, J and clone size derive from that table, while D and trimming were established from the DNA sequence. The sample table contains about 170,000 clones; only one count was recorded for around 73% of them. The top ten constitute approximately 5.4% of the sample.

Results the study describes overall, beyond this receptor: A total of 164 TCR beta chains were listed by the study as associated with cytomegalovirus. Because HLA typing was unavailable for some donors at each locus, only the typed subset was used in association tests. Compared with the approximately 670-donor mean, donors in an Asian-associated ancestry cluster had fewer N-insertions in productive TCRs, according to a later genetic analysis. In vitro tests confirmed that a few of the cytomegalovirus-associated TCR beta chains recognize cytomegalovirus antigens. According to a later analysis, most CMV-associated TCR beta chains appeared to be HLA-restricted, and the HLA associations seemed to be driven largely by CMV exposure. Across donors, most TCR sequences were observed very rarely, whereas some public TCRs were present in many individuals. The cohort was sequenced for TCR beta chains only, and without alpha or paired-chain data the features that could be detected were limited. According to the authors, the approach could potentially be generalized to other disease states and immunological phenotypes. Presence/absence analyses assumed roughly uniform sequencing depth across donors, an assumption that may not hold. Specific HLA alleles were associated with 15,000 to 20,000 TCR beta sequences at a false discovery rate of 0.05 in a later analysis. A later analysis found that HLA-associated TCR beta chains were more clonally expanded and had lower generation probabilities than equally common non-associated chains. In a later genetic analysis, a missense DCLRE1C variant was associated with V-gene and J-gene trimming of TCR beta chains, and the association was replicated in an independent cohort. In an earlier analysis of some 500 of the donors, most TCR beta V segments appeared in productive rearrangements about 90% or about 30% of the time, broadly matching IMGT annotations. The classifier was reported to diagnose cytomegalovirus status with high specificity and sensitivity in both the original and validation cohorts. Some IMGT-functional V segments, including TRBV6-2 and TRBV6-3, could not be distinguished by the 87-base-pair reads and were therefore excluded. Strong co-occurrence of HLA alleles, especially DR and DQ, made assigning TCR associations to individual alleles difficult. The sequencing pipeline was judged likely to have produced a cluster of highly shared sequence variants as a technical artifact. Because counts were too low, roughly 18 rarely observed V segments, including chromosome 9 orphons, were left out of the earlier analysis of approximately 580 of the donors. For the cohort, immune exposure information was limited to CMV serostatus. A further reported finding was that TCR beta sequences accurately predicted the HLA-A and HLA-B alleles for most subjects in the first cohort. In a later analysis, TCR association rates were found to vary across HLA loci, with the most associated TCRs seen for DRB1 alleles and the fewest for HLA-C alleles. Linkage disequilibrium might explain the correlated functional status among segregating V segments, but an unknown experimental factor could not be ruled out. In a later analysis, several top co-occurrence clusters were reported to appear linked to parvovirus B19, influenza, CMV and Epstein-Barr virus.

The receptor chain draws on TRBV5-6 and TRBJ2-7, and TRBD2 aligns with 8 junction nucleotides. The specimen sequenced was PBMCs. This TCR was sampled from a woman between 18 and 30 years old in good health and CMV-seropositive. The DNA is as follows: TGTGCCAGCAGCGGGCCACCGGGGGGGGTCTACGAGCAGTACTTC. Its translation is CASSGPPGGVYEQYF.